Sequencing of this T cell receptor beta chain was carried out in a study of CD8 T cells in ankylosing spondylitis. TCRdb ran MiXCR on the 5' RACE reads and lists one entry per CDR3 protein. This sample has around 210,000 distinct CDR3 sequences, with approximately 7.6% found just once. Deletions cut 8 bases from V and 3 bases from J, with 14 bases between. The germline V gene has CDR1 MDHEN and CDR2 SYDVKM. The CDR3 covers 13 residues. The receptor was isolated from a female donor with ankylosing spondylitis or in good health (not recorded which). The chain combines TRBV28 with TRBJ2-7; D call uncertain. The sequenced sample was blood, either unsorted or a sorted T cell fraction (not recorded which). The CDR3 reads CASGPGLLYEQYF. CDR3 nucleotides: TGTGCCAGCGGCCCCGGGCTCCTCTACGAGCAGTACTTC.